This TCR beta chain was captured by sequencing in a study of blood T cell repertoires in COVID-19. The wider study: From the United States, Italy and Spain came samples of acute and convalescent COVID-19. PBMCs, B-cell-depleted T cells, or T cells were the source of the cDNA or gDNA that made up the material.

Per the original methods: Amplification with reference gene primers provided the estimates of nucleated cell counts. Some clones are missing from TCRdb's copy, which holds only in-frame ones; the method was immunoSEQ multiplex PCR. The V and J calls and clone size are taken from that table; D and trimming were inferred from the DNA. The sample has about 160,000 clones, 76% seen once. Germline lookup yields CDR1 SGHRS and CDR2 YFSETQ. CDR3 length equals 18 residues. The ends lost 1 base at V and 2 bases at J; junction bases unmatched: 13. The rearrangement links TRBV5-1 to TRBJ1-2; 8 positions match TRBD1. Sequencing used peripheral blood. This TCR derives from a woman aged 80 or over with acute or convalescent COVID-19. The CDR3 reads CASSLLGQGAPKNYGYTF. CDR3 bases: TGCGCCAGCAGCTTGTTAGGTCAGGGGGCCCCAAAGAACTATGGCTACACCTTC.